This T cell receptor (beta chain) comes out of a study of blood T cell repertoires in COVID-19. Using immunoSEQ multiplex PCR, the repertoire was profiled, and TCRdb retains in-frame clones only, with some absent. The data show 35,000 to 40,000 clones, 84% seen once. The ends were cut back, 2 bases at V and 4 bases at J, with 12 bases in the middle. Germline CDR1 is MNHEY and CDR2 is SVGEGT. The CDR3 is 15 amino acids. The chain is built from TRBV6-2 or TRBV6-3 and TRBJ1-3; possible D gene TRBD1, 5 bases. This TCR was sampled from a man between 60 and 70 years old with COVID-19, enrolled during active disease. The sample taken for sequencing was peripheral blood. CDR3 coding DNA: TGTGCCAGCAGTTACAACGGGGGTTTCGGAAACACCATATATTTT. This gives the protein CASSYNGGFGNTIYF.